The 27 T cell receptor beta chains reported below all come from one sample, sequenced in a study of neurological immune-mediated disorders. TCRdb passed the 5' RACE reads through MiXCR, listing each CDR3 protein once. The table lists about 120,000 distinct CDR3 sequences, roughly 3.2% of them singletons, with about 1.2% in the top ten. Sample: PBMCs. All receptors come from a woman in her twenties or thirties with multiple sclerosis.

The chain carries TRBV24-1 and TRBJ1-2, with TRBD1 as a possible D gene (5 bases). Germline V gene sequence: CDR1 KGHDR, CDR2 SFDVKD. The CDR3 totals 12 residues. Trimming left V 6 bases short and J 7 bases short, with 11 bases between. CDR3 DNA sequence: TGTGCCACCAGTTCCGGGGCTAGTGGCTACACCTTC. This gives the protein CATSSGASGYTF.

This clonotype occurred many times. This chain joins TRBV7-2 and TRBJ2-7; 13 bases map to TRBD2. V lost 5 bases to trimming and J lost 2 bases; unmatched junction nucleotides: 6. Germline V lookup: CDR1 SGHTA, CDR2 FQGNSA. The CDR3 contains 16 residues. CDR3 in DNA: TGTGCCAGCAGCGGTACTAGCGGGAGGGGTCCCTACGAGCAGTACTTC. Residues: CASSGTSGRGPYEQYF.

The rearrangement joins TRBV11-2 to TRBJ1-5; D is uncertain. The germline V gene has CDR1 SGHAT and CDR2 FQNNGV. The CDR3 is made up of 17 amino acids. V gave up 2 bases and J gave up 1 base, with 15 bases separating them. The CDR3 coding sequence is TGTGCCAGCAGCTTATCCGAAGCGCCGGGGAGCAATCAGCCCCAGCATTTT. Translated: CASSLSEAPGSNQPQHF.

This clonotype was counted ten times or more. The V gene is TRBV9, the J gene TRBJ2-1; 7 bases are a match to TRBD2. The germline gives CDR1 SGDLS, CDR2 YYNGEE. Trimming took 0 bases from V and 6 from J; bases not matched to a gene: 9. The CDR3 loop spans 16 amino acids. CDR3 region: CASSVDPGGPLNEQFF. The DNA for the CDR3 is TGTGCCAGCAGCGTAGATCCGGGAGGCCCCCTCAATGAGCAGTTCTTC.

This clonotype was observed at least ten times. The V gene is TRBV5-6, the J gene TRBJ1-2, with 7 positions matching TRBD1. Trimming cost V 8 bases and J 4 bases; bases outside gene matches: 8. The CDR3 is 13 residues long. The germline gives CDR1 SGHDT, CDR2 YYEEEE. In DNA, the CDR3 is TGTGCCAGTCAGACAGGGAAAAGCTATGGCTACACCTTC. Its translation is CASQTGKSYGYTF.

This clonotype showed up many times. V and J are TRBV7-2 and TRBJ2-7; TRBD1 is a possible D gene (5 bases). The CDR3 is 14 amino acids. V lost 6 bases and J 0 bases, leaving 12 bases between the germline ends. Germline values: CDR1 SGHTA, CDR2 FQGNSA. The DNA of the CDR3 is TGTGCCAGCAGTCAAGGGGCTAGCTCCTACGAGCAGTACTTC. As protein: CASSQGASSYEQYF.

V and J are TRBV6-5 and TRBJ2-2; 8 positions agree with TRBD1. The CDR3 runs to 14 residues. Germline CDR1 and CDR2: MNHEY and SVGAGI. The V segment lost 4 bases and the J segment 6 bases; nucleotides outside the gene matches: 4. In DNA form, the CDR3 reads TGTGCCAGCAGTTGGCAGGGGGCGTCCGGGGAGCTGTTTTTT. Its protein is CASSWQGASGELFF.

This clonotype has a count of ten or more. CDR3 loop: CASSVGLAGGGDTQYF. The CDR3 bases are TGTGCCAGCAGCGTAGGACTAGCGGGAGGAGGAGATACGCAGTATTTT. The V call is TRBV7-2, the J call TRBJ2-3; 14 positions agree with TRBD2. From germline, CDR1 is SGHTA and CDR2 FQGNSA. The CDR3 has 16 amino acids. Unmatched junction bases numbered 6, after V lost 5 bases and J lost 5 bases. The entire variable domain, with the rest obtained from reference TRBV7-2 and TRBJ2-3, is as follows: GAGVSQSPSNKVTEKGKDVELRCDPISGHTALYWYRQSLGQGLEFLIYFQGNSAPDKSGLPSDRFSAERTGGSVSTLTIQRTQQEDSAVYLCASSVGLAGGGDTQYFGPGTRLTVL.

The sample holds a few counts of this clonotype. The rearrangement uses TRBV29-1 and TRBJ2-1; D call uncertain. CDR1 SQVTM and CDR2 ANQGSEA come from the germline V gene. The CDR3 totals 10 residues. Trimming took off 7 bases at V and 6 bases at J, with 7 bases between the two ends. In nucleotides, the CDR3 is TGCAGCGCCCTCAGCAATGAGCAGTTCTTC. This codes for CSALSNEQFF.

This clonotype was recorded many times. The CDR3 loop reads CASSSGTARGMRNTIYF. The CDR3, as DNA: TGTGCCAGCAGCTCGGGGACCGCCCGTGGGATGCGAAACACCATATATTTT. This chain uses TRBV9 with TRBJ1-3; TRBD1 is a possible D gene (5 bases). Germline values: CDR1 SGDLS, CDR2 YYNGEE. The CDR3 covers 17 residues. V was trimmed by 4 bases and J by 5 bases, leaving 22 bases between them.

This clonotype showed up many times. CDR3 region: CASGLPGQIYNEQFF. The DNA for the CDR3 is TGTGCCAGCGGACTCCCGGGACAGATTTACAATGAGCAGTTCTTC. V and J are TRBV12-3 or TRBV12-4 and TRBJ2-1; 7 bases map to TRBD1. The junction had 11 bases not matched to a gene; V was cut back by 8 bases and J by 4 bases. The CDR3 covers 15 residues.

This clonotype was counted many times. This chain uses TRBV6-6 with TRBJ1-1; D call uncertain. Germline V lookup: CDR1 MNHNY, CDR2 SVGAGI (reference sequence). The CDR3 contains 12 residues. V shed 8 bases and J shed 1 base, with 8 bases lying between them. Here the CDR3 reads CASYSGNTEAFF. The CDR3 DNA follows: TGTGCCAGCTACTCCGGGAACACTGAAGCTTTCTTT.

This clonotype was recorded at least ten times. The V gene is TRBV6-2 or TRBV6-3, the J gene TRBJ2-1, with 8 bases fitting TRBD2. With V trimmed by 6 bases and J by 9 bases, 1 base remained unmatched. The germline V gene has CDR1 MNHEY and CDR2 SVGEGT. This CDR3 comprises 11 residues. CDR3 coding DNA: TGTGCCAGCAGACTAGCGGCTGAGCAGTTCTTC. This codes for CASRLAAEQFF.

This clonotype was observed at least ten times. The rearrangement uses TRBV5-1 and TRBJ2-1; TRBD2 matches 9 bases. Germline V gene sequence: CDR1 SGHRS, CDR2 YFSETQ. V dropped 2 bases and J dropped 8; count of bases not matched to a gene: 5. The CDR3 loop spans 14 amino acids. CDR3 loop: CASSFDSGGDEQFF. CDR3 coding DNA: TGCGCCAGCAGCTTCGATAGCGGGGGCGATGAGCAGTTCTTC.

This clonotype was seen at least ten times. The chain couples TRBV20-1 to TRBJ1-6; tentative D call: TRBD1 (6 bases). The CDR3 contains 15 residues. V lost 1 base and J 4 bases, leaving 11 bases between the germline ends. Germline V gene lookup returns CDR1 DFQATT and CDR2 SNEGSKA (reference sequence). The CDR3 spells CSARGLGAYNSPLHF. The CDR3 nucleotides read TGCAGTGCTAGAGGTTTGGGGGCGTATAATTCACCCCTCCACTTT.

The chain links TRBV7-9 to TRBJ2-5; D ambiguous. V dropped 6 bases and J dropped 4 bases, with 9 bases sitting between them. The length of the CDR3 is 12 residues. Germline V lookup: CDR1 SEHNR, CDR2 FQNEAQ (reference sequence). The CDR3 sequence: CASRAVGETQYF. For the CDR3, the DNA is TGTGCCAGCAGGGCGGTAGGAGAGACCCAGTACTTC.

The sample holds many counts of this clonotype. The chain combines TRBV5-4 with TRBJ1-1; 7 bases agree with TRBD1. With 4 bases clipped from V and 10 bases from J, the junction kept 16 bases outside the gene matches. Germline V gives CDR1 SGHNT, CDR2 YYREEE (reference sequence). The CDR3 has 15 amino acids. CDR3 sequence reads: CASSLGGQTLSGAFF. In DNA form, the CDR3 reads TGTGCCAGCAGCCTGGGGGGACAGACGTTGAGCGGAGCTTTCTTT.

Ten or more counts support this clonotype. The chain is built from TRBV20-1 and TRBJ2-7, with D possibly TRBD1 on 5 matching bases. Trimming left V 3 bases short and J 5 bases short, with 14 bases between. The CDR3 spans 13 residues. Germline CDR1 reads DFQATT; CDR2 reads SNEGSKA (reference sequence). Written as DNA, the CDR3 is TGCAGTGCTAGCAGGGTTCGTGGCGACGAGCAGTACTTC. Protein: CSASRVRGDEQYF.

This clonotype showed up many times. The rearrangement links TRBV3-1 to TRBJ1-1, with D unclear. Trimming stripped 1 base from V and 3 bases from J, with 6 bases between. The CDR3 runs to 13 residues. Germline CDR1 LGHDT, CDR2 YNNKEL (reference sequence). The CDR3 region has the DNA TGTGCCAGCAGCCAAGGAATCCACACTGAAGCTTTCTTT. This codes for CASSQGIHTEAFF.

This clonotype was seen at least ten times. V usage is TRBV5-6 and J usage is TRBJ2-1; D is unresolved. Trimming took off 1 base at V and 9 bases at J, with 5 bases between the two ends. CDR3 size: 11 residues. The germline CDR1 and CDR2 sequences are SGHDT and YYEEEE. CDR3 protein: CASSLQAEQFF. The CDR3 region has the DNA TGTGCCAGCAGCTTGCAAGCTGAGCAGTTCTTC. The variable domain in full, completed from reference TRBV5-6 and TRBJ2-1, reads DAGVTQSPTHLIKTRGQQVTLRCSPKSGHDTVSWYQQALGQGPQFIFQYYEEEERQRGNFPDRFSGHQFPNYSSELNVNALLLGDSALYLCASSLQAEQFFGPGTRLTVL.

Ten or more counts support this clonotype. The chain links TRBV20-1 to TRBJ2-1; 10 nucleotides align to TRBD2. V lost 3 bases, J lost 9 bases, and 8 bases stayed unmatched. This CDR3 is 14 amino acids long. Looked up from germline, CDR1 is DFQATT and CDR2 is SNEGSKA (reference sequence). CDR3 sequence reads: CSASGPSGGPEQFF. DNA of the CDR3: TGCAGTGCTAGTGGGCCTAGCGGGGGACCTGAGCAGTTCTTC.

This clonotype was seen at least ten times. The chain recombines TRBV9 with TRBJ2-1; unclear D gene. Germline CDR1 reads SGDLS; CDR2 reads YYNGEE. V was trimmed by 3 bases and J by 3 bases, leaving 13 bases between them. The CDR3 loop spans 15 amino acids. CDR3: CASSALAAVYNEQFF. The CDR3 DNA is TGTGCCAGCAGCGCCCTGGCGGCCGTCTACAATGAGCAGTTCTTC.

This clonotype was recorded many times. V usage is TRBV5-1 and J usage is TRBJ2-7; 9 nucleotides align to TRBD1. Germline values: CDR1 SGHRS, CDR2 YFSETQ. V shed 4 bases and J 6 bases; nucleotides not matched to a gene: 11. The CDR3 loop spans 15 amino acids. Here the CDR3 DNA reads TGCGCCAGCAGCACCGGGACAGGGTCGTTGATCGAGCAGTACTTC. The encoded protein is CASSTGTGSLIEQYF.

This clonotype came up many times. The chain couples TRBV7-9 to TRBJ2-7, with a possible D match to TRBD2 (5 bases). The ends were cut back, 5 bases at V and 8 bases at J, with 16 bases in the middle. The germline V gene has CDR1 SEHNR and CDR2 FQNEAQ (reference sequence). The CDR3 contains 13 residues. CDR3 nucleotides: TGTGCCAGCAGCCCGGACTGGGAGAAGAAGCAGTACTTC. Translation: CASSPDWEKKQYF. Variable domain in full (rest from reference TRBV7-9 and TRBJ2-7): DTGVSQNPRHKITKRGQNVTFRCDPISEHNRLYWYRQTLGQGPEFLTYFQNEAQLEKSRLLSDRFSAERPKGSFSTLEIQRTEQGDSAMYLCASSPDWEKKQYFGPGTRLTVT.

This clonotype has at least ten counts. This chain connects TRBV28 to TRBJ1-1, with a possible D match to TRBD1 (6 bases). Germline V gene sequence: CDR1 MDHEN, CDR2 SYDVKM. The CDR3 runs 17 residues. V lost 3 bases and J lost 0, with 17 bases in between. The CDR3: CASSFRDTSRLNTEAFF. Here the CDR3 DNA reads TGTGCCAGCAGTTTCCGGGACACCAGCCGATTGAACACTGAAGCTTTCTTT.

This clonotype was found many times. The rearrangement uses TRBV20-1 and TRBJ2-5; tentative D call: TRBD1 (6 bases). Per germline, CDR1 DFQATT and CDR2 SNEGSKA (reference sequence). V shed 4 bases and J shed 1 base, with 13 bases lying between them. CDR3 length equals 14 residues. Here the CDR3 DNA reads TGCAGTGCTACCAAAACAGGGATCCAAGAGACCCAGTACTTC. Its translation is CSATKTGIQETQYF.

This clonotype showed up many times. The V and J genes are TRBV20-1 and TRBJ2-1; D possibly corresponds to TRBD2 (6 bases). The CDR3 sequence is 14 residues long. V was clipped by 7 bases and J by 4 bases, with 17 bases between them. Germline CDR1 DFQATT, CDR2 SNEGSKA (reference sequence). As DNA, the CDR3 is TGCAGTGTGGGTGTACGGGACTCTTACAATGAGCAGTTCTTC. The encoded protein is CSVGVRDSYNEQFF.